Reported below is one TCR beta chain. The target antigen is unknown. Method: immunoSEQ multiplex PCR; TCRdb's copy keeps in-frame clones and lacks some. In the table there are 2,500,000 or so clones, just under 95% of which are singletons. The source of the sample is a study of shared clonotypes between healthy human individuals. Study-level results: Sample collection involved blood only; tissue repertoires are likely different.

The CDR3 is made up of 15 amino acids. From germline, CDR1 is SGDLS and CDR2 YYNGEE. The V and J ends lost 0 bases and 6 bases respectively, with 16 bases between them. Sequencing was done on a sample of naive CD4+ T cells from PBMCs. Subset denoted: CD45RA+ positively selected. The chain has TRBV9 and TRBJ2-7; D gene uncertain. This receptor was identified in a young man in good health. Some clones in this sample may be carry-over from other donors' samples. The CDR3 here is CASSVVHRRISEQYF. The CDR3 nucleotides are TGTGCCAGCAGCGTAGTCCACCGCCGTATTAGCGAGCAGTACTTC.